The T cell receptor beta chain under discussion was sequenced for a study of blood T cell repertoires in COVID-19. Study in general: Material from acute and convalescent COVID-19 was sourced from the United States, Italy and Spain.

Original methodology: Amplification with reference gene primers provided the estimates of nucleated cell counts. The data were produced by immunoSEQ multiplex PCR, yet TCRdb's version contains in-frame clones alone and is incomplete. That table is the source of V, J and clone size, and D and trimming were worked out from the DNA. This sample carries 90,000 to 110,000 clones, approximately 80% of them seen once, and the ten largest clones take roughly 8.2%. The specimen sequenced was peripheral blood. The receptor's source is an elderly woman with active or convalescent COVID-19.

The DNA for the CDR3 is TGTGCCAGCAGCTTATTTTCAGGTAGCGAGCAGTACTTC. Protein product: CASSLFSGSEQYF. V gene TRBV7-9 combines with J gene TRBJ2-7, with D unresolved. V dropped 2 bases and J dropped 6 bases, with 11 bases sitting between them. Germline lookup yields CDR1 SEHNR and CDR2 FQNEAQ (reference sequence). CDR3 length: 13 residues.